This T cell receptor beta chain was identified during a study of blood T cells in healthy people across ages. Study-wide points: Researchers said unsorted PBMCs prevented a conclusive naive versus antigen-experienced comparison.

Turning to this clonotype: Antigen specificity is unknown.

The CDR3 covers 15 residues. CDR1 and CDR2 from the germline V gene are MGHRA and YSYEKL. V lost 2 bases and J lost 7, with 17 bases in between. Sample-barcoded 5' priming and a J-beta primer mix drove a second PCR of 7 to 11 cycles. Any given sample supplied a minimum of 2.5 million CDR3-containing paired-end reads. TCRdb used MiXCR to reprocess the 5' RACE reads, holding one entry per CDR3 protein. The sample yields about 780,000 distinct CDR3 sequences, 25% to 30% seen once. In addition, the sample was reused for a study of T cells of mothers and their children. As that report states: Each mother gave over 9.5 million TCR beta CDR3 reads; each child, about 3 million.

The chain combines TRBV4-1 with TRBJ2-5, with D unresolved. This TCR came from a boy aged 5-17 years in good health. Sample: blood. CDR3 coding DNA: TGCGCCAGCAGCCAACTCTACCCCGTTGATGGGACCCAGTACTTC. Protein: CASSQLYPVDGTQYF.